One sample yielded the 14 T cell receptor beta chains listed below, sequenced in a study of CD8+ T cells in alopecia areata. The sequencing template was cDNA reverse transcribed from extracted RNA. Produced via immunoSEQ multiplex PCR; TCRdb's table is partial and in-frame only. The repertoire holds about 190,000 clones, with just under 60% as singletons. This material consisted of CD4+ T cells sorted from blood, taken at week 0. Receptors were obtained from a human donor with alopecia areata.

The rearrangement joins TRBV2 to TRBJ2-7; the D call may be TRBD1 or TRBD2 (6 bases each). V lost 7 bases to trimming and J lost 4 bases, with 17 bases between them. The CDR3 is 14 residues long. The germline gives CDR1 SNHLY, CDR2 FYNNEI. The CDR3 DNA reads as TGTGCCAGCACATTTGGGGGGCGAGGTTACGAGCAGTACTTC. Translating it yields CASTFGGRGYEQYF.

A few counts support this clone. The rearrangement joins TRBV6-6 to TRBJ2-2, with D uncertain. This CDR3 spans 12 amino acids. Trimming removed 6 bases from V and 13 bases from J, with 15 bases in between. Germline CDR1 MNHNY, CDR2 SVGAGI (reference sequence). The CDR3 sequence: CASSRPGLGLFF. CDR3 bases: TGTGCCAGCAGCCGCCCGGGCCTGGGGCTGTTTTTT.

The chain couples TRBV30 to TRBJ2-7; no firm D call. V was shortened by 0 bases and J by 5 bases, with 5 bases between the two germline ends. The length of the CDR3 is 11 residues. CDR1 is GTSNPN and CDR2 is SVGIG in the germline V gene (reference sequence). The CDR3 loop is CAWSVNDEQYF. CDR3 bases: TGTGCCTGGAGTGTAAATGACGAGCAGTACTTC.

Here the CDR3 DNA reads TGTGCCAGCAGCCAGGGACGCTTACAGAACACCGGGGAGCTGTTTTTT. It codes for CASSQGRLQNTGELFF. The rearrangement uses TRBV7-9 and TRBJ2-2; D is tentatively TRBD1 or TRBD2 (5 bases each). Trimming pared 5 bases from V and 1 base from J, leaving 14 bases between. This CDR3 is 16 amino acids long. Germline V gives CDR1 SEHNR, CDR2 FQNEAQ (reference sequence).

The genes are TRBV30 and TRBJ1-6; TRBD1 aligns across 7 bases. Germline trimming cut 6 bases from V and 7 bases from J; bases unmatched to any gene: 6. Germline loops: CDR1 GTSNPN, CDR2 SVGIG (reference sequence). This CDR3 region has 13 residues. As DNA, the CDR3 is TGTGCCTGCCAAACAGGGGCGAATTCACCCCTCCACTTT. Translated, it gives CACQTGANSPLHF.

The rearrangement uses TRBV30 and TRBJ1-1; D is undetermined. The CDR3 length is 13 residues. Germline CDR1 reads GTSNPN; CDR2 reads SVGIG (reference sequence). The germline V and J ends were trimmed by 2 bases and 2 bases, with 9 bases remaining between them. CDR3 sequence (DNA): TGTGCCTGGAGTAAGGGCAGTAACACTGAAGCTTTCTTT. Translation gives CAWSKGSNTEAFF.

V and J are TRBV29-1 and TRBJ2-7; TRBD1 matches at 7 bases. The CDR3 loop spans 13 amino acids. Germline V lookup: CDR1 SQVTM, CDR2 ANQGSEA. J was trimmed by 7 bases and V by 4 bases; bases with no gene match: 10. The CDR3 loop is CSVANRGVREQYF. Here the CDR3 DNA reads TGCAGCGTTGCTAACAGGGGTGTTCGGGAGCAGTACTTC.

J is TRBJ2-2 and V is TRBV19, with D perhaps TRBD1 or TRBD2 (5 bases each). The CDR3 loop spans 14 amino acids. Germline V gene lookup returns CDR1 LNHDA and CDR2 SQIVND (reference sequence). Trimming left V 8 bases short and J 0 bases short, with 10 bases between. The CDR3 DNA reads TGTGCCAGTTCCCCGGGGCCGAACACCGGGGAGCTGTTTTTT. Translation: CASSPGPNTGELFF.

The genes are TRBV5-6 and TRBJ2-1, with D perhaps matching TRBD1 (5 bases). The V end was cut by 1 base, the J end by 12 bases, with 11 bases between. CDR1 and CDR2 (germline): SGHDT, YYEEEE. This CDR3 is built from 12 residues. The CDR3 spells CASSLQGSGQFF. The DNA of the CDR3 is TGTGCCAGCAGCTTGCAGGGTTCGGGGCAGTTCTTC.

This sequence joins TRBV19 and TRBJ2-3; TRBD2 matches 10 bases. J was trimmed by 4 bases and V by 6 bases; bases with no gene match: 13. CDR1 and CDR2 (germline): LNHDA, SQIVND (reference sequence). The CDR3 extends over 17 amino acids. CDR3 bases: TGTGCCAGTAGCCCCCGAGCGGGGGGGCGTTCCCCAGATACGCAGTATTTT. Its translation: CASSPRAGGRSPDTQYF.

The J gene is TRBJ2-3, the V gene TRBV19; 8 bases fit TRBD2. Germline-derived CDR1 and CDR2 are LNHDA and SQIVND (reference sequence). The CDR3 runs to 16 residues. V shed 7 bases and J 5 bases; nucleotides not matched to a gene: 14. Here the CDR3 reads CASTTTQRGYEDTQYF. DNA of the CDR3: TGTGCCAGTACCACTACACAGCGGGGGTATGAAGATACGCAGTATTTT.

DNA for the CDR3: TGCGCCAGCAGCCAAACCTATCGGGAGACCCAGTACTTC. Amino acids: CASSQTYRETQYF. The chain recombines TRBV4-1 with TRBJ2-5; D is ambiguous. There are 13 residues in the CDR3. Germline loops: CDR1 MGHRA, CDR2 YSYEKL. Trimming pared 2 bases from V and 5 bases from J, leaving 9 bases between.

This chain connects TRBV6-5 to TRBJ1-2; the match to TRBD1 covers 7 bases. After removal of 4 bases from V and 8 bases from J, the junction contained 7 bases not matched to a gene. Germline V CDR1 and CDR2: MNHEY, SVGAGI. This CDR3 has 13 amino acids. This CDR3 reads CASSSPRGGGYTF. For the CDR3, the DNA is TGTGCCAGCAGTTCCCCCAGGGGGGGCGGCTACACCTTC.

The J gene is TRBJ1-2, the V gene TRBV4-1; D remains ambiguous. The CDR3 extends over 15 amino acids. V dropped 0 bases and J dropped 2 bases, with 10 bases sitting between them. CDR1 is MGHRA, CDR2 YSYEKL, per germline. CDR3 in amino acids: CASSQDQTPNYGYTF. CDR3 DNA sequence: TGCGCCAGCAGCCAAGATCAGACACCGAACTATGGCTACACCTTC.